Listed here are 3 T cell receptor beta chains from one sample, sequenced in a study of cytomegalovirus exposure and HLA in healthy donors. PCR amplification relied on 60 Vbeta primers (plus 13 Jbeta primers). Clones were sequenced by immunoSEQ multiplex PCR, and TCRdb holds only the in-frame ones, with some missing. The sample shows approximately 110,000 clones, less than 20% of them seen only once. The sequencing sample was made of PBMCs. The receptor set was obtained from a young woman in good health and CMV-seronegative.

V is TRBV28 and J is TRBJ2-7; maybe TRBD2 (6 bases). V lost 10 bases and J 12 bases, leaving 28 bases between the germline ends. Germline V gives CDR1 MDHEN, CDR2 SYDVKM. This CDR3 has 14 residues. In DNA form, the CDR3 reads TGTGCCACCTCGAAGGGCAGGGAGCGGGTGGAGGGGTACTTC. It translates to CATSKGRERVEGYF.

This sequence joins TRBV9 and TRBJ1-3, with unresolved D. CDR3 length: 13 residues. Germline V lookup: CDR1 SGDLS, CDR2 YYNGEE. V lost 3 bases, J lost 4 bases, and 8 bases lay in between. The CDR3 DNA reads TGTGCCAGCAGCGCCACCCAGGGAAACACCATATATTTT. It encodes CASSATQGNTIYF.

The chain carries TRBV7-2 and TRBJ1-1, with 7 bases lining up with TRBD1. Germline CDR1 and CDR2: SGHTA and FQGNSA. Unmatched junction bases numbered 5, after V lost 1 base and J lost 6 bases. CDR3 length: 14 amino acids. The CDR3 DNA is TGTGCCAGCAGCTTAGAGGGACAGTCCCCTGAAGCTTTCTTT. It translates to CASSLEGQSPEAFF.